This T cell receptor (beta chain) was retrieved from a study of blood T cell repertoires in COVID-19. Background on the study: Samples of COVID-19 (acute and convalescent) were obtained from the United States, Italy and Spain. PBMCs, B-cell-depleted T cells, or T cells provided the cDNA or gDNA that made up the material.

V gave up 4 bases and J gave up 3 bases; unmatched junction bases: 3. Germline V lookup: CDR1 ENHRY, CDR2 SYGVKD. This CDR3 is 15 amino acids long. The protocol was immunoSEQ multiplex PCR, while the TCRdb copy is restricted to in-frame clones and leaves out a portion. The data show about 230,000 clones, 75% to 85% seen once. The TCR comes from a middle-aged man who had recovered from COVID-19. The chain links TRBV10-3 to TRBJ2-1; the match to TRBD1 covers 10 bases. The sequenced sample consisted of peripheral blood. Here the CDR3 reads CAISGTGGDYNEQFF. CDR3 in DNA: TGTGCCATCAGTGGGACAGGGGGAGACTACAATGAGCAGTTCTTC.